This is a list of T cell receptor beta chains from one sample in a study of identical twins. MiXCR was run by TCRdb on the 5' RACE reads, yielding one entry per CDR3 protein. The sample carries roughly 750,000 distinct CDR3 sequences, roughly 20% recorded once. The same data also went into a second study, on T cells expressing NK-cell markers.

Source material: PBMCs. These receptors were taken from a woman between 18 and 29 years old in good health. Both conserved end residues are part of each CDR3. Each record gives: J gene, D gene, V gene, clone size, CDR3 DNA, CDR3 protein. The D gene is left open where the match is weak. The size field is filled for only some rows; it gives once, few, many or a size class.

j_gene: TRBJ2-1; d_gene: TRBD2; v_gene: TRBV20-1; abundance: few; CDR3nt: TGCAGTGCCCGGACTAGTCTGTACAATGAGCAGTTCTTC; CDR3aa: CSARTSLYNEQFF
j_gene: TRBJ2-1; d_gene: TRBD2; v_gene: TRBV6-5; abundance: few; CDR3nt: TGTGCCAGCAGTTACTCGACTAGCGGGAGGGATGAGCAGTTCTTC; CDR3aa: CASSYSTSGRDEQFF
j_gene: TRBJ2-1; d_gene: .; v_gene: TRBV12-3/TRBV12-4; abundance: .; CDR3nt: TGTGCCAGCAGTCATGCCGGGACTCCTTCATGGAATGAGCAGTTCTTC; CDR3aa: CASSHAGTPSWNEQFF
j_gene: TRBJ2-2; d_gene: TRBD1; v_gene: TRBV3-1; abundance: many; CDR3nt: TGTGCCAGCAGCCTGGACAGGGACCTGATCGGGGAGCTGTTTTTT; CDR3aa: CASSLDRDLIGELFF
j_gene: TRBJ2-7; d_gene: TRBD2; v_gene: TRBV20-1; abundance: .; CDR3nt: TGCAGTGCTAGAGATCGGGGCGGGGGGCACGAGCAGTACTTC; CDR3aa: CSARDRGGGHEQYF
j_gene: TRBJ2-2; d_gene: .; v_gene: TRBV6-4; abundance: few; CDR3nt: TGTGCCAGCAGTGACGGAAGGGAAACCGGGGAGCTGTTTTTT; CDR3aa: CASSDGRETGELFF
j_gene: TRBJ2-3; d_gene: TRBD2; v_gene: TRBV7-2; abundance: .; CDR3nt: TGTGCCAGCAGCTTCCTAGCGGGAGGTTCGAGGGGTACGCAGTATTTT; CDR3aa: CASSFLAGGSRGTQYF
j_gene: TRBJ2-7; d_gene: .; v_gene: TRBV7-8; abundance: once; CDR3nt: TGTGCCAGCAGCTTTGGACGGTTTACCTACGAGCAGTACTTC; CDR3aa: CASSFGRFTYEQYF
j_gene: TRBJ2-5; d_gene: .; v_gene: TRBV25-1; abundance: many; CDR3nt: TGTGCCAGCAGTGCGAGGGTGGGGACCCAGTACTTC; CDR3aa: CASSARVGTQYF
j_gene: TRBJ2-2; d_gene: TRBD1; v_gene: TRBV5-1; abundance: once; CDR3nt: TGCGCCAGCAGCTTGTACAGGGGTGACACCGGGGAGCTGTTTTTT; CDR3aa: CASSLYRGDTGELFF
j_gene: TRBJ1-2; d_gene: TRBD1; v_gene: TRBV7-2; abundance: many; CDR3nt: TGTGCCAGCAGCTCCCAGGGGGGAATACTATATGGCTACACCTTC; CDR3aa: CASSSQGGILYGYTF
j_gene: TRBJ2-5; d_gene: .; v_gene: TRBV5-1; abundance: few; CDR3nt: TGCGCCAGCGGCTCAGAGACCCAGTACTTC; CDR3aa: CASGSETQYF
j_gene: TRBJ2-7; d_gene: TRBD1; v_gene: TRBV20-1; abundance: .; CDR3nt: TGCAGTGCTGTCGGGGGAAGAACAGGGGGCACGCAGTACTTC; CDR3aa: CSAVGGRTGGTQYF
j_gene: TRBJ2-1; d_gene: TRBD2; v_gene: TRBV20-1; abundance: few; CDR3nt: TGCAGTGCTAGAGCGGCTAGCGGGAACTACAATGAGCAGTTCTTC; CDR3aa: CSARAASGNYNEQFF
j_gene: TRBJ2-7; d_gene: .; v_gene: TRBV7-2; abundance: .; CDR3nt: TGTGCCAGCAGCCCGCGTCGAGAGTCCTACGAGCAGTACTTC; CDR3aa: CASSPRRESYEQYF
j_gene: TRBJ1-4; d_gene: .; v_gene: TRBV7-9; abundance: few; CDR3nt: TGTGCCAGCAGCCGGGCAGAGAGTGCAACTAATGAAAAACTGTTTTTT; CDR3aa: CASSRAESATNEKLFF
j_gene: TRBJ2-3; d_gene: .; v_gene: TRBV6-5; abundance: few; CDR3nt: TGTGCCAGCAGTTACAGGGAGGGCACAGATACGCAGTATTTT; CDR3aa: CASSYREGTDTQYF
j_gene: TRBJ2-7; d_gene: .; v_gene: TRBV20-1; abundance: .; CDR3nt: TGCAGTGCCCCGAGGGTGGGGGGCCTCCTCTTC; CDR3aa: CSAPRVGGLLF
j_gene: TRBJ2-7; d_gene: TRBD1; v_gene: TRBV4-3; abundance: many; CDR3nt: TGCGCCAGCAGCGAGGGAAGACAGGGATTCTACGAGCAGTACTTC; CDR3aa: CASSEGRQGFYEQYF
j_gene: TRBJ1-1; d_gene: TRBD1; v_gene: TRBV12-3/TRBV12-4; abundance: .; CDR3nt: TGTGCCAGCAGCCATCCCCGGGACAGGGGTTTGAGGGCTTTCTTT; CDR3aa: CASSHPRDRGLRAFF
j_gene: TRBJ1-1; d_gene: .; v_gene: TRBV5-1; abundance: .; CDR3nt: TGCGCCAGCAGCTCTACTATATCCCTGATGAACACTGAAGCTTTCTTT; CDR3aa: CASSSTISLMNTEAFF
j_gene: TRBJ2-3; d_gene: TRBD1; v_gene: TRBV9; abundance: few; CDR3nt: TGTGCCAGCAGCGCACCGGGACAGGGTCGTGCTACGCAGTATTTT; CDR3aa: CASSAPGQGRATQYF
j_gene: TRBJ2-2; d_gene: .; v_gene: TRBV5-1; abundance: few; CDR3nt: TGCGCCAGTAAAATGGGACCGACCGGGGAGCTGTTTTTT; CDR3aa: CASKMGPTGELFF
j_gene: TRBJ2-1; d_gene: .; v_gene: TRBV6-1; abundance: .; CDR3nt: TGTGCCAGCACTGGGGAGAGGTATTACAATGAGCAGTTCTTC; CDR3aa: CASTGERYYNEQFF
j_gene: TRBJ2-7; d_gene: .; v_gene: TRBV2; abundance: .; CDR3nt: TGTGCCAGCGTTATCAGGCTATTCTACGAGCAGTACTTC; CDR3aa: CASVIRLFYEQYF
j_gene: TRBJ2-3; d_gene: TRBD2; v_gene: TRBV5-5; abundance: few; CDR3nt: TGTGCCAGCAGCTATACTAGCGGGAGGACAGATACGCAGTATTTT; CDR3aa: CASSYTSGRTDTQYF
j_gene: TRBJ2-5; d_gene: TRBD1; v_gene: TRBV12-3/TRBV12-4; abundance: .; CDR3nt: TGTGCCAGCAAAAGGACAGGGGGCGGGGAGACCCAGTACTTC; CDR3aa: CASKRTGGGETQYF
j_gene: TRBJ1-1; d_gene: .; v_gene: TRBV7-2; abundance: many; CDR3nt: TGTGCCAGCAGCTTAGACGTGGTGAACACTGAAGCTTTCTTT; CDR3aa: CASSLDVVNTEAFF
j_gene: TRBJ2-3; d_gene: .; v_gene: TRBV20-1; abundance: .; CDR3nt: TGCAGTGCGGTAAAGGCACGCGGCCTGTTAGATACGCAGTATTTT; CDR3aa: CSAVKARGLLDTQYF
j_gene: TRBJ2-1; d_gene: .; v_gene: TRBV12-3/TRBV12-4; abundance: .; CDR3nt: TGTGCCAGCAGTTCCGGACAACCGGGGGGCGATGAGCAGTTCTTC; CDR3aa: CASSSGQPGGDEQFF
j_gene: TRBJ1-5; d_gene: TRBD1; v_gene: TRBV9; abundance: few; CDR3nt: TGTGCCAGCAGCGGTGACAGGGACAATCAGCCCCAGCATTTT; CDR3aa: CASSGDRDNQPQHF
j_gene: TRBJ2-7; d_gene: .; v_gene: TRBV20-1; abundance: few; CDR3nt: TGCAGTGCAGTCCAGGGTTTCTACGAGCAGTACTTC; CDR3aa: CSAVQGFYEQYF
j_gene: TRBJ1-1; d_gene: .; v_gene: TRBV20-1; abundance: few; CDR3nt: TGCAGTGCTCGGGACGGCCGGACGGGTACTGAAGCTTTCTTT; CDR3aa: CSARDGRTGTEAFF
j_gene: TRBJ1-2; d_gene: TRBD1; v_gene: TRBV2; abundance: .; CDR3nt: TGTGCCAGCAGTGAAGCGAGACAGGGCGCAGGCGGCTACACCTTC; CDR3aa: CASSEARQGAGGYTF
j_gene: TRBJ1-1; d_gene: .; v_gene: TRBV20-1; abundance: few; CDR3nt: TGCAGTGCTAGGGCGCCCTGGGGGGAAAGGACTGAAGCTTTCTTT; CDR3aa: CSARAPWGERTEAFF
j_gene: TRBJ2-2; d_gene: .; v_gene: TRBV12-3/TRBV12-4; abundance: .; CDR3nt: TGTGCCATCAGACCAACAGGGACCACCGGGGAGCTGTTTTTT; CDR3aa: CAIRPTGTTGELFF
j_gene: TRBJ1-2; d_gene: TRBD1; v_gene: TRBV2; abundance: few; CDR3nt: TGTGCCAGCAGGACATTACAGGGGAGGGACTATGGCTACACCTTC; CDR3aa: CASRTLQGRDYGYTF
j_gene: TRBJ2-6; d_gene: .; v_gene: TRBV5-5; abundance: few; CDR3nt: TGTGCCAGCAGCCCTCGGGGGACTGGGGCCAACGTCCTGACTTTC; CDR3aa: CASSPRGTGANVLTF
j_gene: TRBJ2-3; d_gene: .; v_gene: TRBV30; abundance: .; CDR3nt: TGTGCCTGGAGTGTACCCGGGGTGTACGCAGATACGCAGTATTTT; CDR3aa: CAWSVPGVYADTQYF
j_gene: TRBJ2-1; d_gene: TRBD1; v_gene: TRBV6-2/TRBV6-3; abundance: .; CDR3nt: TGTGCCAGCAGCTACCCGGACAGGGTCGGGAATGAGCAGTTCTTC; CDR3aa: CASSYPDRVGNEQFF
j_gene: TRBJ2-3; d_gene: TRBD2; v_gene: TRBV4-2; abundance: .; CDR3nt: TGTGCCAGCAGCCAAGGCGTCGCGGGGGTTTGGGTTACAGATACGCAGTATTTT; CDR3aa: CASSQGVAGVWVTDTQYF